Reported below is one TCR beta chain. The antigen is not known. These data belong to a study of T cell responses to AZD1222 COVID-19 vaccine. Study-level information: Pooling of second doses given at about 4 or about 12 weeks was done. Study-wide points: The number of AZD1222 recipients seropositive at baseline was only 6 or 7.

Clones were read by immunoSEQ multiplex PCR, and TCRdb kept only the in-frame ones, dropping some. This table has some 140,000 clones, roughly 92% appearing once. CDR3 length equals 16 residues. Germline values: CDR1 ENHRY, CDR2 SYGVKD. Trimming removed 10 bases from V and 6 bases from J; junction bases left unmatched: 14. The chain is built from TRBV10-3 and TRBJ2-7, with 14 bases matching TRBD2. Material: peripheral blood, obtained on day 0 of AZD1222 vaccination. The receptor comes from an adult in good health. The CDR3 is CATGTGTSGSPVEQYF. CDR3 DNA: TGTGCCACGGGGACCGGGACTAGCGGGAGTCCCGTCGAGCAGTACTTC.